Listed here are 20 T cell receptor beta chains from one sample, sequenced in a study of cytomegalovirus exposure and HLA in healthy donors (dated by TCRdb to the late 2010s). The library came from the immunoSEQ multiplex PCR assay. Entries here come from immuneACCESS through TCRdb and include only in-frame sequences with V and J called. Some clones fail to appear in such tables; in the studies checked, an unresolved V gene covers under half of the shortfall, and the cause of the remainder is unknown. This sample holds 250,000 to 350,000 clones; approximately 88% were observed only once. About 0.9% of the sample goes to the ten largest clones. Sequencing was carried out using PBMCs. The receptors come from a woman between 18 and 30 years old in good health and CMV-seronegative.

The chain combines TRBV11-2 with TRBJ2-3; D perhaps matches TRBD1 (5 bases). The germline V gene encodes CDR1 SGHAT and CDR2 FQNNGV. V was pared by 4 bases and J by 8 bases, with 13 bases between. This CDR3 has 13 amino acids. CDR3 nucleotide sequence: TGTGCCAGCAGCTATGAGGTGCAGGGTACGCAGTATTTT. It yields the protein CASSYEVQGTQYF. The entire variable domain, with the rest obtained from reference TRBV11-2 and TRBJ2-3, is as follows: EAGVAQSPRYKIIEKRQSVAFWCNPISGHATLYWYQQILGQGPKLLIQFQNNGVVDDSQLPKDRFSAERLKGVDSTLKIQPAKLEDSAVYLCASSYEVQGTQYFGPGTRLTVL.

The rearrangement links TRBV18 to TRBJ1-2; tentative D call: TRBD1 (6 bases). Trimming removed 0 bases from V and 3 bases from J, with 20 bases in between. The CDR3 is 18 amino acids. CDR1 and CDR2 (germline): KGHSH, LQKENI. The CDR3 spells CASSPPRRQVKGDYGYTF. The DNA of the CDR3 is TGTGCCAGCTCACCACCCCGAAGACAGGTCAAGGGCGACTATGGCTACACCTTC.

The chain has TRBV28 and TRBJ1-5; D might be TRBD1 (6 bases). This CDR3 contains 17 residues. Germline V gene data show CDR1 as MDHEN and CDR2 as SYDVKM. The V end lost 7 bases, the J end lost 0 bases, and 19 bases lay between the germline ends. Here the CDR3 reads CASTQFTGSGSNQPQHF. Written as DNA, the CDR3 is TGTGCCAGCACCCAATTTACAGGGAGCGGTAGCAATCAGCCCCAGCATTTT. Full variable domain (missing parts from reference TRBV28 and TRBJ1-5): DVKVTQSSRYLVKRTGEKVFLECVQDMDHENMFWYRQDPGLGLRLIYFSYDVKMKEKGDIPEGYSVSREKKERFSLILESASTNQTSMYLCASTQFTGSGSNQPQHFGDGTRLSIL.

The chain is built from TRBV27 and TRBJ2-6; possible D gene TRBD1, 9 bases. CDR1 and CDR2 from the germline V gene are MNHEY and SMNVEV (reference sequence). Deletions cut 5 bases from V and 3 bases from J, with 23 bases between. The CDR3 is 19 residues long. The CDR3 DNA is TGTGCCAGCAGTCTTATCGGGGGGGACAGGGTAGTTGGGGCCAACGTCCTGACTTTC. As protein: CASSLIGGDRVVGANVLTF.

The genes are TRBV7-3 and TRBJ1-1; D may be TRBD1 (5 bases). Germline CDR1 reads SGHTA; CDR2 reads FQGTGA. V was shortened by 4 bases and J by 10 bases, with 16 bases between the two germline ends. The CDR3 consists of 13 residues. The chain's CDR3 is CASSSPGSGVAFF. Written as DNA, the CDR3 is TGTGCCAGCAGCTCACCAGGGAGCGGGGTAGCTTTCTTT.

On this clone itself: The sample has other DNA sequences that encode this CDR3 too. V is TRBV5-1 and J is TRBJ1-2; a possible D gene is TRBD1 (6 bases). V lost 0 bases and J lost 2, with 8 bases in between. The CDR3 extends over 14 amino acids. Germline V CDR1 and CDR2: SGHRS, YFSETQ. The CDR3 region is CASSLGQGNYGYTF. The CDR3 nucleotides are TGCGCCAGCAGCTTGGGGCAGGGGAACTATGGCTACACCTTC.

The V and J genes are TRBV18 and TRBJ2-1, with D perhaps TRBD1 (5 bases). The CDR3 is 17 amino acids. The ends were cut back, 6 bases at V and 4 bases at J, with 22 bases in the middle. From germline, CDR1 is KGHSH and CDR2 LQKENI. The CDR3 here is CASSTQGSGSGYNEQFF. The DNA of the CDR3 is TGTGCCAGCTCGACCCAGGGTTCGGGTTCAGGATACAATGAGCAGTTCTTC.

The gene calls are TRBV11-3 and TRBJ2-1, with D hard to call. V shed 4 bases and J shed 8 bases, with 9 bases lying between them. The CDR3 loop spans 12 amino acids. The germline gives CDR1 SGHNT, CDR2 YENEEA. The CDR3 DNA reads TGTGCCAGCAGCTCGTTAGCCGATGAGCAGTTCTTC. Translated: CASSSLADEQFF.

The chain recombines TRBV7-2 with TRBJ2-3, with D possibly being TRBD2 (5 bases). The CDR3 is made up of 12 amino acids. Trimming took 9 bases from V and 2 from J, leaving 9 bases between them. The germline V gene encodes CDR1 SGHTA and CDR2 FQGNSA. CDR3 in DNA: TGTGCCAGTACCGGGGTCACAGATACGCAGTATTTT. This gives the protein CASTGVTDTQYF.

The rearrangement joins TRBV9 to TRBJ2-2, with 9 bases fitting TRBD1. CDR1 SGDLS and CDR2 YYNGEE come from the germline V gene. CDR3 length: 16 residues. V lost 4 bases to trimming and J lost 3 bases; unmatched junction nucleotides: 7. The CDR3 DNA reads TGTGCCAGCAGCCCGGGGACAGGGCTATACACCGGGGAGCTGTTTTTT. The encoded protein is CASSPGTGLYTGELFF.

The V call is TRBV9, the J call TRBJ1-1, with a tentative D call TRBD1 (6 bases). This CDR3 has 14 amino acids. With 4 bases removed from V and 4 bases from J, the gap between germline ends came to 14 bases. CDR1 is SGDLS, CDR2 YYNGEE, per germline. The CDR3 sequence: CASSLQGVGTEAFF. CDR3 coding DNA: TGTGCCAGCAGCCTACAGGGTGTCGGCACTGAAGCTTTCTTT.

CDR3 in amino acids: CASRGGRGYTF. The CDR3 DNA reads as TGTGCCAGCAGGGGGGGGAGGGGCTACACCTTC. V usage is TRBV28 and J usage is TRBJ1-2; D may be TRBD1 (5 bases). V was clipped by 6 bases and J by 8 bases, with 10 bases between them. From germline, CDR1 is MDHEN and CDR2 SYDVKM. CDR3 length equals 11 residues.

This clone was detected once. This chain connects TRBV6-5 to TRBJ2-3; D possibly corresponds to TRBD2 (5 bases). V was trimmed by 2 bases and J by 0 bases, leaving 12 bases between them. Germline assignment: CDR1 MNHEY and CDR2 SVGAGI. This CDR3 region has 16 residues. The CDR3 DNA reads TGTGCCAGCAGTTACCGGGGTATCCTAAGCACAGATACGCAGTATTTT. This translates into CASSYRGILSTDTQYF.

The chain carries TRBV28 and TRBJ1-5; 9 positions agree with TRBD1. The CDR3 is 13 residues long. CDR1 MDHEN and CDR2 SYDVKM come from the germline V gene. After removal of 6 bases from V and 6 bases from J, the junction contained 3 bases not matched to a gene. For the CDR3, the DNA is TGTGCCAGCAGCGACAGGGGGGGTCAGCCCCAGCATTTT. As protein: CASSDRGGQPQHF.

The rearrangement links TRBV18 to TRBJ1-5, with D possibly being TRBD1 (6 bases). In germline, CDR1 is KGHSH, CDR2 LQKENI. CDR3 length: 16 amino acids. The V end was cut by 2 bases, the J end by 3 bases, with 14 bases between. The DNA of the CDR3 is TGTGCCAGCTCACCATCATGGGACAAGTCCAATCAGCCCCAGCATTTT. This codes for CASSPSWDKSNQPQHF.

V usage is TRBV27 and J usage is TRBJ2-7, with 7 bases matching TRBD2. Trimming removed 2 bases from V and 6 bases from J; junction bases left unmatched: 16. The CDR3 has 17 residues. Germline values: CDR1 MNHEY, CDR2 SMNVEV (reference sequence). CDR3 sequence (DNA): TGTGCCAGCAGTTTACCTCCCCGACCGGGCAGGGAGGGCGAGCAGTACTTC. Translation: CASSLPPRPGREGEQYF.

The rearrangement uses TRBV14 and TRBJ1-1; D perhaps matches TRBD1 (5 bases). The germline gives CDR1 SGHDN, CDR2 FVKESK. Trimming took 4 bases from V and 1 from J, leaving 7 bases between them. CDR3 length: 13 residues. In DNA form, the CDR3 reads TGTGCCAGCAGCCCGACAGAGAACACTGAAGCTTTCTTT. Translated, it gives CASSPTENTEAFF.

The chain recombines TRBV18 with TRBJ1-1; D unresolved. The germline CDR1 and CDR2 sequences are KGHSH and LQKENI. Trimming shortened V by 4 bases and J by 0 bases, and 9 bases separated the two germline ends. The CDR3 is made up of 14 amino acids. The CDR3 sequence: CASSQETVNTEAFF. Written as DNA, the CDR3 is TGTGCCAGCTCACAGGAGACGGTGAACACTGAAGCTTTCTTT.

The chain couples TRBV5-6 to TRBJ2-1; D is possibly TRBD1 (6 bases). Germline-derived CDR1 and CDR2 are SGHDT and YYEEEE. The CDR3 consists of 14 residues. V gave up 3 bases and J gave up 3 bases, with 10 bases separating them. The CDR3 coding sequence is TGTGCCAGCAGCTACAGGACAGACTACAATGAGCAGTTCTTC. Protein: CASSYRTDYNEQFF.

CDR3 nucleotide sequence: TGTGCCAGCAGCTCAACATCTAGCACAGATACGCAGTATTTT. Translating it yields CASSSTSSTDTQYF. The genes are TRBV7-9 and TRBJ2-3; D is unclear. This CDR3 region has 14 residues. Germline V gives CDR1 SEHNR, CDR2 FQNEAQ (reference sequence). The ends were cut back, 4 bases at V and 0 bases at J, with 8 bases in the middle.